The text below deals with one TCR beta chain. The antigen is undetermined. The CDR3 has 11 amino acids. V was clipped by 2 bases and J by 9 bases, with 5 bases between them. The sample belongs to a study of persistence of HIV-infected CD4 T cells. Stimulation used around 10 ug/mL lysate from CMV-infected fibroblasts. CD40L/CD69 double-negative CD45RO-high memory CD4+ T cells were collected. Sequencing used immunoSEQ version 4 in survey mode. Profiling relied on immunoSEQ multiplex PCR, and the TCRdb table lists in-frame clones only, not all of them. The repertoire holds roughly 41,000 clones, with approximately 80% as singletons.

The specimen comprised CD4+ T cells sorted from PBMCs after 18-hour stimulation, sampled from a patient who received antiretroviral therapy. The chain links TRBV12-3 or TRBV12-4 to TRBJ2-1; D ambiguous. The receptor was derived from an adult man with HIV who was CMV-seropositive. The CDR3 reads CASSLISEQFF. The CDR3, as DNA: TGTGCCAGCAGTTTAATTAGTGAGCAGTTCTTC.